This T cell receptor (beta chain) was recovered during a study of beta chain features in type 1 diabetes. On the study more broadly: Healthy donors and patients showed comparable age, gender and cell yields.

Findings and caveats of the study: A potential influence of HLA type upon TCRB rearrangement remained unresolved herein.

Concerning this clone itself: What it binds is unknown.

cDNA synthesis used the whole RNA isolate, giving expressed TCRB sequences. Repertoires were generated with immunoSEQ multiplex PCR, while TCRdb's copy carries only in-frame clones and drops some. This sample has 250,000 to 350,000 clones; around 15% occur once, and the top ten carry about 6.7%. The sequencing sample was made of central memory CD4+ T cells from blood. This receptor was identified in a man in his thirties or forties in good health.

CDR3 in DNA: TGTGCCAGCAGCCTTCCCCTCAGGGATACGCAGTATTTT. It yields the protein CASSLPLRDTQYF. V and J are TRBV7-9 and TRBJ2-3; D not certain. The V gene lost 5 bases and the J gene lost 6 bases, with 12 bases spanning the gap. CDR1 and CDR2 (germline): SEHNR, FQNEAQ (reference sequence). The CDR3 consists of 13 residues.